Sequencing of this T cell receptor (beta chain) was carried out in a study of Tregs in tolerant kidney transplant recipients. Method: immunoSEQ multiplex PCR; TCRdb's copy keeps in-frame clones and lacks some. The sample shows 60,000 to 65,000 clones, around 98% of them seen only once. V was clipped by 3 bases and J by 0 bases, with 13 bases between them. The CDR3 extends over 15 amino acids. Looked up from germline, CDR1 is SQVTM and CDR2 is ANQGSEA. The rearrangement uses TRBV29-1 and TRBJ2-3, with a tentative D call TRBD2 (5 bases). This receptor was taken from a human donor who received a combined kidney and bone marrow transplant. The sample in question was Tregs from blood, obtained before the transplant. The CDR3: CSVDPASRSTDTQYF. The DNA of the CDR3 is TGCAGCGTTGACCCCGCTAGCAGAAGCACAGATACGCAGTATTTT.